The clone carrying this T cell receptor (beta chain) occurred a few times. Its specificity is unknown. This sample was taken from a study of CD8 T cells in ankylosing spondylitis. TCRdb called the 5' RACE reads again in MiXCR, with one record for every CDR3 protein. The sample comprises about 480,000 distinct CDR3 sequences, 17% of which are singletons, and 0.85% to 1.3% rests with the top ten. General study findings and limits: Seemingly distinctive of ankylosing spondylitis blood was a TCR beta motif formed by eight highly homologous variants.

With 6 bases removed from V and 2 bases from J, the gap between germline ends came to 16 bases. The CDR3 is made up of 15 amino acids. Sequencing was carried out using blood, either unsorted or a sorted T cell fraction (not recorded which). The receptor comes from a male donor with ankylosing spondylitis. This sequence joins TRBV12-3 or TRBV12-4 and TRBJ2-5; TRBD1 might be the D (6 bases). The CDR3 sequence: CASSQVGTRQETQYF. CDR3 coding DNA: TGTGCCAGCAGCCAAGTCGGGACAAGACAAGAGACCCAGTACTTC.